This is a list of T cell receptor beta chains from one sample in a study of radiation and T cells in renal cell carcinoma. The protocol was immunoSEQ multiplex PCR, while the TCRdb copy is restricted to in-frame clones and leaves out a portion. The sample has tens of thousands of clones, roughly 80% seen once. The input for sequencing was blood, taken from a patient whose treatment included radiotherapy and nephrectomy. The receptor set was obtained from a woman in her 70s with renal cell carcinoma. CDR3s include the opening cysteine and the closing phenylalanine or tryptophan. A D gene is named only where the DNA matches it firmly. Size values are once, few and many counts, or a class for expanded clones, and some rows have none.

>-|TRBJ2-2|-|TRBV5-4
CASSLIRNTGELFF
TGTGCCAGCAGCTTGATAAGGAACACCGGGGAGCTGTTTTTT
>TRBD1|TRBJ2-5|once|TRBV19
CASSSRQGQETQYF
TGTGCCAGTAGTTCCCGACAGGGCCAAGAGACCCAGTACTTC
>-|TRBJ2-7|-|TRBV6-5
CASSYKTSTLEQYF
TGTGCCAGCAGTTACAAGACCTCCACGCTCGAGCAGTACTTC
>TRBD1|TRBJ1-2|once|TRBV5-6
CASSPGQVNYGYTF
TGTGCCAGCAGCCCGGGACAGGTCAACTATGGCTACACCTTC
>-|TRBJ2-2|-|TRBV4-2
CASKVQVNTGELFF
TGTGCCAGCAAGGTACAGGTGAACACCGGGGAGCTGTTTTTT
>-|TRBJ1-2|-|TRBV9
CASSVRGANYGYTF
TGTGCCAGCAGCGTCCGAGGAGCTAACTATGGCTACACCTTC
>-|TRBJ2-7|once|TRBV7-6
CASSRVLRGRENEQYF
TGTGCCAGCAGCCGCGTACTCCGGGGGCGAGAGAACGAGCAGTACTTC
>-|TRBJ2-2|-|TRBV21-1
CASSKASGEDTGELFF
TGTGCCAGCAGCAAAGCATCAGGGGAGGACACCGGGGAGCTGTTTTTT
>-|TRBJ1-2|-|TRBV7-2
CASSPQLGSSDYGYTF
TGTGCCAGCAGCCCTCAGTTGGGGTCTAGTGACTATGGCTACACCTTC
>TRBD1|TRBJ2-5|-|TRBV18
CASSRQGFQETQYF
TGTGCCAGCTCACGACAGGGGTTCCAAGAGACCCAGTACTTC
>-|TRBJ2-3|-|TRBV5-1
CASSLLADTQYF
TGCGCCAGCAGCTTGTTAGCAGATACGCAGTATTTT
>-|TRBJ2-5|-|TRBV7-8
CASSPHTRAQYF
TGTGCCAGCAGCCCCCATACGAGGGCCCAGTACTTC
>-|TRBJ2-3|-|TRBV2
CASTYGQHTDTQYF
TGTGCCAGCACATATGGACAGCACACAGATACGCAGTATTTT
>TRBD2|TRBJ2-1|-|TRBV7-8
CASSMTSGEQFF
TGTGCCAGCAGCATGACTAGCGGGGAGCAGTTCTTC
>TRBD1|TRBJ1-4|once|TRBV27
CASSSTGVGEKLFF
TGTGCCAGCAGTTCGACAGGGGTAGGAGAAAAACTGTTTTTT
>TRBD2|TRBJ2-7|-|TRBV5-4
CASSSATSGREQYF
TGTGCCAGCAGCTCGGCGACTAGCGGGAGGGAGCAGTACTTC
>-|TRBJ1-5|-|TRBV6-4
CASTGTGNQPQHF
TGTGCCAGCACCGGGACTGGGAATCAGCCCCAGCATTTT